This TCR beta chain was retrieved from a study of blood T cells in healthy people across ages. CDR3 length equals 15 residues. Deletions cut 3 bases from V and 5 bases from J, with 16 bases between. CDR1 SGHDT and CDR2 YYEEEE come from the germline V gene. The sample holds a few counts of this clonotype. A sample-barcoded 5' primer and a J-beta primer mix were used in a second PCR of roughly 7 to 11 cycles. TCRdb re-called the 5' RACE reads through MiXCR, storing one row per CDR3 protein. The profile shows about 1.6 million distinct CDR3 sequences, 30% to 40% of them singletons. The clonotype comes from a woman in her 30s in good health. Sequencing used blood. The rearrangement joins TRBV5-6 to TRBJ2-3; D might be TRBD1 (6 bases). CDR3 sequence reads: CASSWQDSLEDTQYF. CDR3 bases: TGTGCCAGCAGCTGGCAGGACAGCTTAGAAGATACGCAGTATTTT.